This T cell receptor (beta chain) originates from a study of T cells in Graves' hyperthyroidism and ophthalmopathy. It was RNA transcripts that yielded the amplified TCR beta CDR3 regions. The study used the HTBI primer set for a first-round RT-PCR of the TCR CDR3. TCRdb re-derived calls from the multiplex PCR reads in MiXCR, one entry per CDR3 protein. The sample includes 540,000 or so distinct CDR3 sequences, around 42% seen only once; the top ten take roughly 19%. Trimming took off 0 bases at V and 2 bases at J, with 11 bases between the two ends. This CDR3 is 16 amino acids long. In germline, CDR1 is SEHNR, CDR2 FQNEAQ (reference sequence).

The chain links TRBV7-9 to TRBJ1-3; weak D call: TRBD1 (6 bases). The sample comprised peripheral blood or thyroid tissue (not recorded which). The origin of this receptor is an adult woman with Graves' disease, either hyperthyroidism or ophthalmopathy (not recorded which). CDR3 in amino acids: CASSLAGHNPGNTIYF. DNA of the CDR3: TGTGCCAGCAGCTTAGCGGGACATAATCCTGGAAACACCATATATTTT. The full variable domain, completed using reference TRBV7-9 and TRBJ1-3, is DTGVSQNPRHKITKRGQNVTFRCDPISEHNRLYWYRQTLGQGPEFLTYFQNEAQLEKSRLLSDRFSAERPKGSFSTLEIQRTEQGDSAMYLCASSLAGHNPGNTIYFGEGSWLTVV.